What follows describes a single T cell receptor (beta chain). Its antigen is unknown. Germline assignment: CDR1 SGDLS and CDR2 YYNGEE. The CDR3 spans 20 residues. The trim removed 0 bases at V and 0 bases at J, leaving 15 bases unmatched. The sample belongs to a study of T cell responses to AZD1222 COVID-19 vaccine. The method was immunoSEQ multiplex PCR; TCRdb's version includes in-frame clones alone and lacks a portion of them. The table records fewer than 200,000 clones, about 92% of them present only once. Study results and caveats: Just 5 or 6 AZD1222 recipients tested seropositive at baseline. The donor cohort was predominantly white British with a female majority, and clonal diversity may have been underestimated.

The rearrangement joins TRBV9 to TRBJ2-1; 7 positions agree with TRBD1. The TCR originated in an adult in good health. The specimen comprised peripheral blood, sampled on day 0 of AZD1222 vaccination. The CDR3 region is CASSVEQGSLFISSYNEQFF. CDR3 DNA sequence: TGTGCCAGCAGCGTAGAACAGGGGTCGCTTTTTATAAGCTCCTACAATGAGCAGTTCTTC.